The rows below give T cell receptor beta chains drawn from one sample of a study of blood T cell repertoires in COVID-19. The data were produced by immunoSEQ multiplex PCR, yet TCRdb's version contains in-frame clones alone and is incomplete. The sample has around 250,000 clones, around 90% seen once. Sequenced material: peripheral blood. These receptors came from an older woman with active or convalescent COVID-19. The CDR3 runs from the conserved cysteine through the conserved F or W. A D gene is named only where the DNA matches it firmly. The listing skips clone size in some rows; elsewhere it reads once, few, many or a size class.

size: .
D: .
J: TRBJ2-3
V: TRBV2
CDR3: CASAGTSTDTQYF
DNA: TGTGCCAGCGCCGGGACTAGCACAGATACGCAGTATTTT

size: .
D: .
J: TRBJ1-4
V: TRBV10-3
CDR3: CAISGPNEKLFF
DNA: TGTGCCATCAGTGGGCCCAATGAAAAACTGTTTTTT

size: .
D: TRBD1
J: TRBJ1-5
V: TRBV7-2
CDR3: CASRGASNQPQHF
DNA: TGTGCCTCCAGGGGGGCGAGCAATCAGCCCCAGCATTTT

size: once
D: .
J: TRBJ1-1
V: TRBV9
CDR3: CASSANPGGTEAFF
DNA: TGTGCCAGCAGCGCGAACCCCGGGGGCACTGAAGCTTTCTTT

size: .
D: .
J: TRBJ1-2
V: TRBV5-1
CDR3: CASSFGGADYGYTF
DNA: TGCGCCAGCAGCTTTGGGGGGGCCGACTATGGCTACACCTTC

size: .
D: TRBD1
J: TRBJ1-1
V: TRBV18
CDR3: CASSLGQGATTEAFF
DNA: TGTGCCAGCTCACTGGGACAGGGGGCGACCACTGAAGCTTTCTTT

size: once
D: .
J: TRBJ2-7
V: TRBV6-5
CDR3: CASSRGGGYEQYF
DNA: TGTGCCAGCAGCCGAGGGGGTGGCTACGAGCAGTACTTC

size: .
D: TRBD2
J: TRBJ2-3
V: TRBV9
CDR3: CASSVTSGGSRMDTQYF
DNA: TGTGCCAGCAGCGTAACTAGCGGAGGCTCCCGCATGGATACGCAGTATTTT

size: .
D: TRBD1
J: TRBJ2-5
V: TRBV9
CDR3: CASSGPGTADVTQYF
DNA: TGTGCCAGCAGCGGTCCCGGGACAGCGGACGTGACCCAGTACTTC

size: .
D: TRBD2
J: TRBJ2-1
V: TRBV29-1
CDR3: CSGGLAGNNEQFF
DNA: TGCAGCGGGGGACTAGCGGGGAACAATGAGCAGTTCTTC

size: once
D: .
J: TRBJ1-5
V: TRBV15
CDR3: CATSVRSGQPQHF
DNA: TGTGCCACCAGCGTCCGGTCGGGGCAGCCCCAGCATTTT

size: .
D: .
J: TRBJ1-2
V: TRBV27
CDR3: CASSTRGYYGYTF
DNA: TGTGCCAGCAGCACCAGGGGATACTATGGCTACACCTTC

size: .
D: .
J: TRBJ2-3
V: TRBV24-1
CDR3: CATGDTGTDTQYF
DNA: TGTGCCACTGGTGACACAGGGACAGATACGCAGTATTTT

size: .
D: .
J: TRBJ2-5
V: TRBV2
CDR3: CASSPAGYYQETQYF
DNA: TGTGCCAGCAGTCCAGCAGGGTATTACCAAGAGACCCAGTACTTC

size: once
D: TRBD1
J: TRBJ1-5
V: TRBV20-1
CDR3: CSASSTGTGGQPQHF
DNA: TGCAGTGCTAGTAGTACCGGGACAGGGGGTCAGCCCCAGCATTTT

size: .
D: TRBD1
J: TRBJ1-5
V: TRBV2
CDR3: CASSEGPGTGEHF
DNA: TGTGCCAGCAGTGAAGGGCCCGGGACAGGGGAGCATTTT

size: .
D: .
J: TRBJ1-1
V: TRBV15
CDR3: CATSRGLGGTEAFF
DNA: TGTGCCACCAGCAGAGGACTGGGTGGCACTGAAGCTTTCTTT